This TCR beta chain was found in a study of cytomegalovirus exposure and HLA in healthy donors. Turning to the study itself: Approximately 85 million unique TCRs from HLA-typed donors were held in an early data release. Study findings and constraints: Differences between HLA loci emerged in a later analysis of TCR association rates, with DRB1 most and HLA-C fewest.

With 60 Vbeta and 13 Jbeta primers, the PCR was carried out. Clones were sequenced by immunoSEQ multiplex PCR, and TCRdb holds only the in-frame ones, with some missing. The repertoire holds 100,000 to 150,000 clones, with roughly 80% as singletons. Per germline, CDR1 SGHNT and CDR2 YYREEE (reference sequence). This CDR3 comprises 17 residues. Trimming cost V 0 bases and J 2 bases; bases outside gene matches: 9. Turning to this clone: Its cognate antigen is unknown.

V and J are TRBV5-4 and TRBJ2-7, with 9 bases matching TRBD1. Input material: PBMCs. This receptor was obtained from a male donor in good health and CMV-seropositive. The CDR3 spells CASSLVLRTGVAYEQYF. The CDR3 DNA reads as TGTGCCAGCAGCTTGGTATTAAGGACAGGGGTAGCCTACGAGCAGTACTTC.